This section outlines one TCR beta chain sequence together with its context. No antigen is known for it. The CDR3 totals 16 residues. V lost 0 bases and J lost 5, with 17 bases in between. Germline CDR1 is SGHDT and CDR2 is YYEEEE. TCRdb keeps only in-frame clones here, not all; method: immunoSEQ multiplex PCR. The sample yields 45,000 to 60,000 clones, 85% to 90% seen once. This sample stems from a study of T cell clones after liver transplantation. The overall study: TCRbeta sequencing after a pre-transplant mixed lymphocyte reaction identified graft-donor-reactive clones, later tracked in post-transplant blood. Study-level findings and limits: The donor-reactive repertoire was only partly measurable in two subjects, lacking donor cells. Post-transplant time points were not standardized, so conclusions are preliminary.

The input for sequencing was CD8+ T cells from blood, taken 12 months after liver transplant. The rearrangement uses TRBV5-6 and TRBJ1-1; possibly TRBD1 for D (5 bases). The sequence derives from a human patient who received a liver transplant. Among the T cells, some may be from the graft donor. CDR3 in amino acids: CASSLVVDRRGTEAFF. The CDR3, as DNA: TGTGCCAGCAGCTTGGTCGTTGACCGGCGGGGGACTGAAGCTTTCTTT.